This T cell receptor beta chain stems from a study of T cells after yellow fever vaccination. Looking at the study overall: Preparing low-cell-number fractions relied on SMART-Seq v4 Ultra Low Input.

One entry per CDR3 protein, called by TCRdb with MiXCR from the 5' RACE reads. The sample has a few hundred thousand distinct CDR3 sequences, roughly 4.3% seen once; the top ten hold around 23%. V lost 2 bases and J lost 4, with 14 bases in between. The CDR3 consists of 15 residues. The germline V gene encodes CDR1 SGHTA and CDR2 FQGNSA. Study-wide points: The study found a weaker secondary response that peaked faster, day 5 versus 15. Reappearance after the booster was seen for most primary-vaccination clones, at 95% to 98% CD4 and around 90% CD8. Repertoires sorted by FACS could include abundant clonotypes that are contaminants from the bulk population.

Of note for this clonotype: The antigen is not known.

The V and J genes are TRBV7-2 and TRBJ2-5; possibly TRBD2 for D (5 bases). The source is a man aged 18 to 29 who received the YFV17D yellow fever vaccine. Sequences were derived from PBMCs, sampled 5 days after the yellow fever booster vaccination. The CDR3 coding sequence is TGTGCCAGCAGCTTAAGGCGGTCTCGGGGAGAGACCCAGTACTTC. Protein product: CASSLRRSRGETQYF.